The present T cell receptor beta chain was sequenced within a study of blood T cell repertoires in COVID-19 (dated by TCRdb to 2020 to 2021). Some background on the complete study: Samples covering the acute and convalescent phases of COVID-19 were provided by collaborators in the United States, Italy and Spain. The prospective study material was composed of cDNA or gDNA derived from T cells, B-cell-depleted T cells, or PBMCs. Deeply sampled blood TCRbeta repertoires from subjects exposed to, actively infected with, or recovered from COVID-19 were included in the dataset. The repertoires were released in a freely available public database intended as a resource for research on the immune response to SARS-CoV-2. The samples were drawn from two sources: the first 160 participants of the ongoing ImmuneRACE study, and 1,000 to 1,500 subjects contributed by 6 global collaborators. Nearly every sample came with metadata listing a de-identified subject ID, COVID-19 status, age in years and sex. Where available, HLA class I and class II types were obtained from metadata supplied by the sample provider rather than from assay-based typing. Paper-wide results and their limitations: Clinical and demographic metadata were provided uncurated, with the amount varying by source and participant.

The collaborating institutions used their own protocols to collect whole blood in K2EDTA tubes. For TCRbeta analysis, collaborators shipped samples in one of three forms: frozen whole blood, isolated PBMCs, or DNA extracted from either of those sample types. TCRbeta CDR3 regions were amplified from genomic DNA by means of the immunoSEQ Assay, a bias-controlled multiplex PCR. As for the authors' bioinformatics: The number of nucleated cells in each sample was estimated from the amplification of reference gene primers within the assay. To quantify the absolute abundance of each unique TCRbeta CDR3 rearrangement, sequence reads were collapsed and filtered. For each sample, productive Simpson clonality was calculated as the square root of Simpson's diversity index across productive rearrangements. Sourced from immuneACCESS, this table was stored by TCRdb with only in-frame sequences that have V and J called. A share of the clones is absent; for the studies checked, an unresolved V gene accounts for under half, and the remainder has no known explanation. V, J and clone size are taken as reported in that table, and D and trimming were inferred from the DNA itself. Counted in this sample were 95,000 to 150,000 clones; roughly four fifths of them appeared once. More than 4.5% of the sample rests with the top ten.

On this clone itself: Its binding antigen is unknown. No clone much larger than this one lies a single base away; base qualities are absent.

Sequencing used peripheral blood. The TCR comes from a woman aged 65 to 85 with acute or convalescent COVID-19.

Here is the DNA: TGTGCCAGCAGTTTAGGGCCCCACTCCTACGAGCAGTACTTC. The encoded protein is CASSLGPHSYEQYF. The sequence links TRBV27 to TRBJ2-7; no D gene is confidently identified. V loses 2 bases, J loses 0 bases, and the germline ends lie 8 bases apart. Taken from the germline V gene (reference sequence), the CDR1 and CDR2 loops are MNHEY and SMNVEV. The CDR3 numbers 14 residues from cysteine through phenylalanine. This entry keeps only the CDR3 DNA: 42 bases, framed from base 1.